The source of this T cell receptor (beta chain) is a study of CD8+CD57+ T cells in acquired aplastic anemia. Germline assignment: CDR1 SGHVS and CDR2 FQNEAQ. The CDR3 is 16 amino acids. V lost 5 bases, J lost 5 bases, and 16 bases lay in between. Patients who underwent sequencing had shown CD8+CD57+ cell expansion by flow cytometry. There was no therapy given to any patient before the blood sampling took place. The use of genomic DNA as template underpinned the TCR beta VDJ and CDR3 profiling. TCRdb re-called the reads through MiXCR, storing one row per CDR3 protein. This sample has about 250,000 distinct CDR3 sequences, with around 46% found just once.

The sample consisted of sorted CD4+, CD8+, or CD8+CD57+ T cells (not recorded which) from PBMCs. The chain has TRBV7-8 and TRBJ1-6; tentative D call: TRBD1 (6 bases). The sequence was obtained from a human donor with aplastic anemia. The CDR3 region is CASSVGARNHNSPLHF. In nucleotides, the CDR3 is TGTGCCAGCAGCGTGGGGGCAAGGAATCATAATTCACCCCTCCACTTT.